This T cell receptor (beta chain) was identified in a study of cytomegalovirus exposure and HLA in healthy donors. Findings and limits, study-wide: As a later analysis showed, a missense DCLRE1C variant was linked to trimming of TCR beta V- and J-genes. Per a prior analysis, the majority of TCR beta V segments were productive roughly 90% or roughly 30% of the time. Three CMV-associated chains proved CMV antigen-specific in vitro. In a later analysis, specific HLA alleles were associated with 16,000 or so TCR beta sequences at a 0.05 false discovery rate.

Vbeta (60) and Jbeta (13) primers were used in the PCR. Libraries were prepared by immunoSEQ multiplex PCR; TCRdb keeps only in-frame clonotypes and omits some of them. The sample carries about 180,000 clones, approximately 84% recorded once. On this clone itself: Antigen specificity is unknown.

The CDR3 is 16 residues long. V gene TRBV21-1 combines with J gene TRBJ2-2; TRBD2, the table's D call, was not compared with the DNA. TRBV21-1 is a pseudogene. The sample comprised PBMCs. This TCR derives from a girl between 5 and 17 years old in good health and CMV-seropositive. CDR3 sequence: CASSKDGPRGTGELFF. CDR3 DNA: TGTGCCAGCAGCAAAGACGGACCCCGAGGGACCGGGGAGCTGTTTTTT.